This TCR beta chain originates from a study of T cells in Graves' hyperthyroidism and ophthalmopathy. Findings and caveats of the study: Blood also held most thyroid clonotypes expanded beyond 0.001. The model anticipated ophthalmopathy a median about six months pre-onset.

This clonotype was recorded many times. The target antigen is unknown. TCR beta CDR3 region amplification was performed from RNA transcripts. First-round RT-PCR of the TCR CDR3 relied on the HTBI primer set. One entry per CDR3 protein results from TCRdb running MiXCR on the multiplex PCR reads. The data hold roughly 500,000 distinct CDR3 sequences, with over 45% observed a single time. The germline gives CDR1 SGHTS, CDR2 YDEGEE. This CDR3 region has 14 residues. Between the trimmed V and J ends, which lost 4 bases and 9 bases, there was a span of 14 bases. Criteria for exclusion of patients were uncontrolled infection, other autoimmune disease, pregnancy or lactation.

The TCR originated in an adult woman with Graves' disease, either hyperthyroidism or ophthalmopathy (not recorded which). The sample consisted of peripheral blood or thyroid tissue (not recorded which). This rearrangement joins TRBV5-8 to TRBJ1-6, with a tentative D call TRBD1 (5 bases). The CDR3 nucleotides are TGTGCCAGCAGCGTCGGGGGACCTCGTTCACCCCTCCACTTT. This codes for CASSVGGPRSPLHF.